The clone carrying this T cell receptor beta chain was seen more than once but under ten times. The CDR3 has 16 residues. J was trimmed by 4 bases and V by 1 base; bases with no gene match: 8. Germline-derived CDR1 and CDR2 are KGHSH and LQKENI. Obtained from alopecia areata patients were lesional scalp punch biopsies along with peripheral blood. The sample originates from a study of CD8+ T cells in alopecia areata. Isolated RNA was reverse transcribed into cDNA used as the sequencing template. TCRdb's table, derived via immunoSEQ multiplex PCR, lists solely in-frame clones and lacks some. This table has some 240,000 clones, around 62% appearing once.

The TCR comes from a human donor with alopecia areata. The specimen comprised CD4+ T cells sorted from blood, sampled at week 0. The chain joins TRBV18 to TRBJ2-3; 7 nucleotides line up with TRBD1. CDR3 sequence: CASSPRQGYRADTQYF. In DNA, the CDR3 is TGTGCCAGCTCACCACGACAGGGCTATCGGGCAGATACGCAGTATTTT.